This T cell receptor beta chain was identified during a study of shared clonotypes between healthy human individuals. Researchers divided each subset's genomic DNA evenly across several immunoSEQ plates. The repertoire was sequenced with immunoSEQ multiplex PCR; TCRdb's copy has only in-frame clones and lacks some. The sample shows 550,000 to 650,000 clones, around 96% of them seen only once. The CDR3 is 16 residues long. Trimming cost V 2 bases and J 7 bases; bases outside gene matches: 8. Germline V CDR1 and CDR2: MDHEN, SYDVKM. Positively selected for CCR7, the CD45RO-negative cells used as naive CD8 cells excluded terminally differentiated effector memory CD45RA+ cells.

Sequences were obtained from naive CD8+ T cells sorted from blood. The rearrangement uses TRBV28 and TRBJ1-4, with 9 bases that match TRBD1. This TCR derives from a woman aged 25 to 39 in good health. For the CDR3, the DNA is TGTGCCAGCAGTTTACGGCGGGGACAGGGTATTGAAAAACTGTTTTTT. This gives the protein CASSLRRGQGIEKLFF. The full variable domain, its missing parts supplied by reference TRBV28 and TRBJ1-4, is DVKVTQSSRYLVKRTGEKVFLECVQDMDHENMFWYRQDPGLGLRLIYFSYDVKMKEKGDIPEGYSVSREKKERFSLILESASTNQTSMYLCASSLRRGQGIEKLFFGSGTQLSVL.